This entry lists 15 T cell receptor beta chains sequenced from one sample in a study of molecular identifiers for immune sequencing clone quantification. TCRdb passed the PCR reads through MiXCR, listing each CDR3 protein once. Found here are about 100,000 distinct CDR3 sequences, around a third of them singletons; the top ten hold around 4.2%. The specimen was naive CD8+ T cells from blood, with Jurkat cell RNA spiked in. Stated subset: FACS-sorted CD8+CD4-CCR7+CD45RA+ naive T cells. Receptor source: a human donor in good health. Some libraries in this study had Jurkat cell RNA spiked in.

The chain carries TRBV11-2 and TRBJ1-2, with D unclear. Germline values: CDR1 SGHAT, CDR2 FQNNGV. Between the trimmed V and J ends, which lost 3 bases and 0 bases, there was a span of 17 bases. This CDR3 is 17 amino acids long. In nucleotides, the CDR3 is TGTGCCAGCAGCTTTCAAGGGAGATCCCAAGCTAACTATGGCTACACCTTC. The encoded protein is CASSFQGRSQANYGYTF. Looking up the rest from reference TRBV11-2 and TRBJ1-2 gives the full variable domain: EAGVAQSPRYKIIEKRQSVAFWCNPISGHATLYWYQQILGQGPKLLIQFQNNGVVDDSQLPKDRFSAERLKGVDSTLKIQPAKLEDSAVYLCASSFQGRSQANYGYTFGSGTRLTVV.

This clonotype came up a few times. This chain connects TRBV6-5 to TRBJ2-7; D is unresolved. V shed 2 bases and J shed 6 bases, with 11 bases lying between them. The CDR3 is made up of 13 amino acids. Germline CDR1 and CDR2: MNHEY and SVGAGI. CDR3 amino acids: CASSYDSGLEQYF. In DNA form, the CDR3 reads TGTGCCAGCAGTTACGACTCCGGGCTCGAGCAGTACTTC.

The chain employs TRBV5-4 and TRBJ2-7; 9 bases fit TRBD2. The CDR3 spans 15 residues. J was trimmed by 4 bases and V by 0 bases; bases with no gene match: 5. Germline assignment: CDR1 SGHNT and CDR2 YYREEE (reference sequence). CDR3 coding DNA: TGTGCCAGCAGCTTGGAGACTAGCGGCTCGTACGAGCAGTACTTC. This gives the protein CASSLETSGSYEQYF.

This chain joins TRBV20-1 and TRBJ2-7; 7 bases map to TRBD1. This CDR3 spans 14 amino acids. V shed 5 bases, J shed 5 bases, and the junction held 12 bases outside the gene matches. In germline, CDR1 is DFQATT, CDR2 SNEGSKA (reference sequence). The CDR3 protein is CSAQDRPIFDEQYF. DNA for the CDR3: TGCAGTGCTCAGGACAGGCCTATTTTCGACGAGCAGTACTTC.

To note about this clonotype: This could be a read error, since a much larger clone is one nucleotide away. The V call is TRBV20-1, the J call TRBJ2-5; D is perhaps TRBD2 (6 bases). Trimming took 6 bases from V and 9 from J, leaving 17 bases between them. The CDR3 consists of 12 residues. Per the germline V gene, CDR1 is DFQATT and CDR2 is SNEGSKA (reference sequence). CDR3 coding DNA: TGCAGTGCGAGCGAGCTCCGGGAGCCCCAGTACTTC. Amino acid sequence: CSASELREPQYF.

This clonotype was seen a few times. CDR3 in amino acids: CASSPQDGETQYF. In DNA, the CDR3 is TGTGCCAGCAGTCCCCAGGATGGCGAGACCCAGTACTTC. The chain has TRBV28 and TRBJ2-5; no clear D gene. CDR1 is MDHEN, CDR2 SYDVKM, per germline. Trimming stripped 5 bases from V and 5 bases from J, with 12 bases between. The CDR3 runs 13 residues.

This clonotype occurred many times. V is TRBV7-6 and J is TRBJ2-7; D is unresolved. Trimming shortened V by 5 bases and J by 3 bases, and 8 bases separated the two germline ends. The length of the CDR3 is 12 residues. CDR1 and CDR2 from the germline V gene are SGHVS and FNYEAQ. In nucleotides, the CDR3 is TGTGCCAGCAGCCCCATCGGCTACGAGCAGTACTTC. Translated, it gives CASSPIGYEQYF.

The rearrangement joins TRBV5-6 to TRBJ1-2, with D hard to call. CDR1 and CDR2 (germline): SGHDT, YYEEEE. Trimming took off 0 bases at V and 3 bases at J, with 15 bases between the two ends. The CDR3 contains 16 residues. CDR3 region: CASSLAGWDGDYGYTF. In DNA, the CDR3 is TGTGCCAGCAGCTTGGCCGGATGGGATGGCGACTATGGCTACACCTTC.

With regard to this clonotype: A junction end diverges from the germline sequence, so it may reflect a read error. This sequence joins TRBV7-2 and TRBJ2-1, with a possible D match to TRBD2 (5 bases). Germline values: CDR1 SGHTA, CDR2 FQGNSA. CDR3 length: 16 residues. The CDR3 DNA follows: TGTGCCAGCAGCCCAAAAAGCGGACCCTCCTACAATGGGCAGTTCTTC. This codes for CASSPKSGPSYNGQFF.

This clonotype was seen at least ten times. The chain has TRBV29-1 and TRBJ1-1, with D possibly matching TRBD1 (6 bases). The CDR3 length is 12 residues. Trimming removed 4 bases from V and 4 bases from J, with 10 bases in between. Germline CDR1 is SQVTM and CDR2 is ANQGSEA. CDR3 sequence reads: CSVAKGGTEAFF. In nucleotides, the CDR3 is TGCAGCGTTGCGAAAGGGGGCACTGAAGCTTTCTTT.

In nucleotides, the CDR3 is TGTGCCAGTAGCCGATTGGGGGACACTGAAGCTTTCTTT. Protein sequence: CASSRLGDTEAFF. This chain uses TRBV19 with TRBJ1-1, with a weak D call TRBD1 (5 bases). The CDR3 runs 13 residues. V was clipped by 6 bases and J by 3 bases, with 11 bases between them. In germline, CDR1 is LNHDA, CDR2 SQIVND (reference sequence).

As concerns this clonotype: This may be a read error, as it is one base from a much larger clone. V and J are TRBV7-6 and TRBJ2-7, with a weak D call TRBD2 (6 bases). This CDR3 has 14 residues. Germline values: CDR1 SGHVS, CDR2 FNYEAQ. V shed 5 bases and J shed 5 bases, with 16 bases lying between them. CDR3 sequence reads: CASSRLGGVNEQYF. CDR3 DNA: TGTGCCAGCAGCCGCCTGGGCGGGGTCAACGAGCAGTACTTC.

A remark on this clonotype: The junction does not match germline at one end; this may be a read error. The V call is TRBV5-1, the J call TRBJ2-2; D might be TRBD1 (5 bases). Germline V gene data show CDR1 as SGHRS and CDR2 as YFSETQ. There are 16 residues in the CDR3. The CDR3 DNA reads TGCGCCAGCAGCTTCCACAGGTGCGCGAACACCAGGGAGCTGTTTTTT. Its protein is CASSFHRCANTRELFF.

This clonotype was detected ten times or more. The J gene is TRBJ2-7, the V gene TRBV4-3, with D perhaps being TRBD1 or TRBD2 (5 bases each). V was trimmed by 0 bases and J by 0 bases, leaving 9 bases between them. This CDR3 spans 15 amino acids. Germline-derived CDR1 and CDR2 are LGHNA and YSLEER. The CDR3: CASSQEGTSSYEQYF. The CDR3 coding sequence is TGCGCCAGCAGCCAAGAGGGGACCAGCTCCTACGAGCAGTACTTC.

Points on this clonotype: Given a much more abundant clone one base away, this may be a read error. The CDR3 spells CASCLDPASEPQHF. DNA for the CDR3: TGTGCCAGCTGCTTGGACCCAGCCAGCGAGCCCCAGCATTTT. The chain uses TRBV5-4 and TRBJ1-5; D remains unclear. The V gene's germline CDR1 is SGHNT and CDR2 YYREEE (reference sequence). This CDR3 spans 14 amino acids.